Described below is a single TCR beta chain sequence and its context. Only one count was recorded for this clone. No cognate antigen has been identified for it. Per-base qualities were not stored, and no clone one base away is much larger. The data originate from a study of glioma-infiltrating T cells after dendritic cell vaccination (TCRdb year 2016). Turning to the overall study: Of the 15 or so glioblastoma patients in the cohort, all drawn from Phase I and II dendritic cell vaccination trials, 9 were newly diagnosed and 6 had recurrent disease. Between the early 2000s and the early 2010s, patients were given autologous tumor lysate-pulsed dendritic cell vaccination. The vaccine was prepared from monocyte-derived dendritic cells that were cultured for approximately seven days with IL-4 and GM-CSF and then pulsed overnight with autologous tumor lysate. Three intradermal dendritic cell vaccine injections were administered to patients at biweekly intervals in the arm below the axilla. In glioblastoma patients vaccinated with dendritic cells, deep sequencing of TCR beta CDR3 regions served to measure the amount of tumor-infiltrating lymphocytes and to compare repertoires between tumor and blood. Survival after dendritic cell vaccination was correlated with TCR sequencing metrics, including TIL content and tumor-blood repertoire overlap. Results the study describes overall, beyond this receptor: TCR clonality showed no direct relationship with survival, which suggests that a diverse polyclonal response may be important. The response model built on TCR overlap across three groups was characterized as speculative, with prospective validation still needed. Higher estimated pretreatment TIL content predicted longer time to progression and overall survival after dendritic cell vaccination. The cohort was small and heterogeneous, few patients had complete blood and tumor sets, and even fewer had initial-recurrent tumor pairs.

The CDR3 goes from the cysteine to the phenylalanine over 14 residues. This entry keeps only the CDR3 DNA: 42 bases, framed from base 1. V loses 4 bases of germline sequence and J loses 0 bases, and the interval between the two ends is 10 bases. CDR1 and CDR2, per the germline V gene (reference sequence), are LNHNV and YYDKDF. TCRB CDR3 regions were amplified from about 2 ug genomic DNA, or all available DNA if less, using the immunoSEQ assay. For multiplex PCR, 60 forward primers for TCR V beta segments and 13 reverse primers for J beta segments were used. To estimate reads per starting template, synthetic control templates were spiked into each sample at limiting dilution. Reads of 87 bp were generated by sequencing on the Illumina HiSeq System. As for the authors' bioinformatics: PCR and sequencing errors were removed by a nearest neighbor algorithm that merged closely related sequences. TCR overlap was measured as the percentage of unique tumor TCR beta sequences also present in the same patient's peripheral blood. TCRdb took this table from immuneACCESS and kept in-frame rearrangements with V and J called. Such tables lack part of the clones; where checked against another copy, unresolved V genes explain under half of the gap, and the rest is unexplained. The V and J calls and clone size are taken from that table; D and trimming were inferred from the DNA. The sample contains approximately 84,000 clones, 86% of them found a single time. The ten largest clones represent 15% to 19% of the sample.

To be selected, patients needed enough residual fresh-frozen tumor tissue and more than two years of available survival data. Although molecular status otherwise differed among the glioblastoma patients, no patient had an isocitrate dehydrogenase mutation. PBMC were collected before vaccination, two weeks after the third vaccination, and at tumor progression when it occurred. The Qiagen DNeasy Blood extraction Kit was used to extract genomic DNA. This sample comprised blood, obtained before dendritic cell vaccination. Recombination linked TRBV15 to TRBJ2-7; the D segment cannot be called with confidence. This clonotype was obtained from a human donor with glioblastoma. The bases are TGTGCCACCAGCAACGGCGGAAGCTCCTACGAGCAGTACTTC. Its translation reads: CATSNGGSSYEQYF.